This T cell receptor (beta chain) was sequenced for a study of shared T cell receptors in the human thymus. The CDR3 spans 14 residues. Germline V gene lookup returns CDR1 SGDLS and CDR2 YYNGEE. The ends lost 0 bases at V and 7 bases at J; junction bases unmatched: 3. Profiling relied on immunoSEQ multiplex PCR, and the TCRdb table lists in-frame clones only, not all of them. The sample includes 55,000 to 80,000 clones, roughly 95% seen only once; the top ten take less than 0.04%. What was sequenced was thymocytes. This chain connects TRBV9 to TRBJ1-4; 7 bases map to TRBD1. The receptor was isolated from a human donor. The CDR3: CASSVGQGSEKLFF. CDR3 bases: TGTGCCAGCAGCGTAGGACAGGGATCTGAAAAACTGTTTTTT.